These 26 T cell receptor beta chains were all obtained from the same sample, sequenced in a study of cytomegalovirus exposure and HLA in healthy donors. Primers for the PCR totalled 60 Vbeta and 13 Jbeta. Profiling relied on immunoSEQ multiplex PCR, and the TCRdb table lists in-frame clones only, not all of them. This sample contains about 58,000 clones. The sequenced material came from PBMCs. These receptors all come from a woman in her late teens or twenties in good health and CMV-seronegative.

CDR3 sequence reads: CASRVEGYGYTF. Written as DNA, the CDR3 is TGTGCCAGCAGGGTGGAGGGGTATGGCTACACCTTC. This chain joins TRBV28 and TRBJ1-2; D possibly corresponds to TRBD1 (5 bases). V shed 6 bases and J shed 5 bases, with 10 bases lying between them. CDR3 length: 12 residues. Germline lookup yields CDR1 MDHEN and CDR2 SYDVKM.

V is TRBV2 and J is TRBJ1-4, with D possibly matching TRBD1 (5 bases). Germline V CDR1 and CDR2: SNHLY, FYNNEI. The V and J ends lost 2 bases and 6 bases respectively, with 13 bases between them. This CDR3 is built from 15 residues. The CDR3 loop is CASSESGQGYEKLFF. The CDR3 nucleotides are TGTGCCAGCAGTGAATCGGGCCAGGGTTATGAAAAACTGTTTTTT.

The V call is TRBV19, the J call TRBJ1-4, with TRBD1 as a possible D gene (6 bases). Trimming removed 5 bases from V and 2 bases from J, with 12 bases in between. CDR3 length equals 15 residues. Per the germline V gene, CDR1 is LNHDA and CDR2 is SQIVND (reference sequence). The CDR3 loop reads CASSSGTGTNEKLFF. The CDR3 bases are TGTGCCAGTAGTTCAGGCACAGGGACTAATGAAAAACTGTTTTTT. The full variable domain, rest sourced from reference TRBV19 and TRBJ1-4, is DGGITQSPKYLFRKEGQNVTLSCEQNLNHDAMYWYRQDPGQGLRLIYYSQIVNDFQKGDIAEGYSVSREKKESFPLTVTSAQKNPTAFYLCASSSGTGTNEKLFFGSGTQLSVL.

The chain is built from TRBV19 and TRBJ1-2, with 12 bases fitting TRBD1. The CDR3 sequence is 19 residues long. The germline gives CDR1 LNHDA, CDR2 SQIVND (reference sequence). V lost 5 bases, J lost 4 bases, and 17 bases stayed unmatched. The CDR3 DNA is TGTGCCAGTAGTTCGACTAGGGGGACAGGGGGCGCAGCCCCCTATGGCTACACCTTC. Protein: CASSSTRGTGGAAPYGYTF.

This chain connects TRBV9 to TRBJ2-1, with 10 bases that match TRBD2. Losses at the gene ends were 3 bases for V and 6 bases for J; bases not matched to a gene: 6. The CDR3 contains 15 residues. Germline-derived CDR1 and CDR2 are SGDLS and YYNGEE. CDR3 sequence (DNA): TGTGCCAGCAGCGCCGGGACTAGCGTTCCCAATGAGCAGTTCTTC. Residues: CASSAGTSVPNEQFF. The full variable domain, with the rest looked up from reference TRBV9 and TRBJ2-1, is DSGVTQTPKHLITATGQRVTLRCSPRSGDLSVYWYQQSLDQGLQFLIQYYNGEERAKGNILERFSAQQFPDLHSELNLSSLELGDSALYFCASSAGTSVPNEQFFGPGTRLTVL.

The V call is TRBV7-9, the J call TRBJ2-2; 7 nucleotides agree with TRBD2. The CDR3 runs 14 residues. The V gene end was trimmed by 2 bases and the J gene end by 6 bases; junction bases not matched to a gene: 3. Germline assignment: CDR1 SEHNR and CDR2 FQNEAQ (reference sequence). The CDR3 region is CASSLSLASGELFF. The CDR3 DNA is TGTGCCAGCAGCTTATCACTAGCGTCCGGGGAGCTGTTTTTT.

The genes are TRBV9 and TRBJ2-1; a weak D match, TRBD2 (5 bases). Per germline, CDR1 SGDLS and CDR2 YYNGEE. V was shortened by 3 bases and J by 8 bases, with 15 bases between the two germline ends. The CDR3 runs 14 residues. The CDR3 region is CASSALRGSDEQFF. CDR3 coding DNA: TGTGCCAGCAGCGCTCTGCGCGGGTCGGATGAGCAGTTCTTC.

The CDR3 protein is CASSEEGTGVTEAFF. In DNA form, the CDR3 reads TGTGCCAGCAGTGAAGAGGGAACAGGGGTCACTGAAGCTTTCTTT. This chain uses TRBV6-1 with TRBJ1-1, with TRBD1 matching over 7 bases. This CDR3 is built from 15 residues. V shed 1 base, J shed 4 bases, and the junction held 6 bases outside the gene matches. Germline V gives CDR1 MNHNS, CDR2 SASEGT.

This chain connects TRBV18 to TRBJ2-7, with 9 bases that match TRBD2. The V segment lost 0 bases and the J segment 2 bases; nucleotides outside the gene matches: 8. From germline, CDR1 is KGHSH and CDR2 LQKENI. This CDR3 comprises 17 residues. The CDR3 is CASSPPAGGPGAYEQYF. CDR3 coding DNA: TGTGCCAGCTCACCACCGGCGGGAGGGCCAGGCGCCTACGAGCAGTACTTC.

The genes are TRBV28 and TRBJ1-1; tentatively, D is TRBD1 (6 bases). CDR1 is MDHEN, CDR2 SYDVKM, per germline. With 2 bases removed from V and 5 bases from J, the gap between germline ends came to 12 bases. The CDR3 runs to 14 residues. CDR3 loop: CASSLRGQWTEAFF. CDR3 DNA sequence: TGTGCCAGCAGTTTAAGGGGACAATGGACTGAAGCTTTCTTT.

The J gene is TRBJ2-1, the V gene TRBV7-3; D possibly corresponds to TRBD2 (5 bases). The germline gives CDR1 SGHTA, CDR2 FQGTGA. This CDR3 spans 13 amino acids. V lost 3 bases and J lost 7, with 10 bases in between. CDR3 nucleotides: TGTGCCAGCAGCTTCAACCGGGATAATGAGCAGTTCTTC. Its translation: CASSFNRDNEQFF. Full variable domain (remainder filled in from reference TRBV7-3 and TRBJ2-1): GAGVSQTPSNKVTEKGKYVELRCDPISGHTALYWYRQSLGQGPEFLIYFQGTGAADDSGLPNDRFFAVRPEGSVSTLKIQRTERGDSAVYLCASSFNRDNEQFFGPGTRLTVL.

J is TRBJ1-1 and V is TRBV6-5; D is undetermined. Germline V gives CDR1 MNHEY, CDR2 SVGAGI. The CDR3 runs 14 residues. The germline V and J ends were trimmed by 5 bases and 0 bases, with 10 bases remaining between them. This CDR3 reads CASSPREMNTEAFF. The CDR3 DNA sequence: TGTGCCAGCAGTCCTAGGGAGATGAACACTGAAGCTTTCTTT.

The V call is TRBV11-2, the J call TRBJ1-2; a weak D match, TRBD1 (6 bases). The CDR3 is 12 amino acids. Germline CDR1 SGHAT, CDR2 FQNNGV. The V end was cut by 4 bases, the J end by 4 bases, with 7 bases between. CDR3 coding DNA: TGTGCCAGCAGCTCAGGGGCCTATGGCTACACCTTC. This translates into CASSSGAYGYTF. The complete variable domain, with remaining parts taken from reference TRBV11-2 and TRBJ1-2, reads EAGVAQSPRYKIIEKRQSVAFWCNPISGHATLYWYQQILGQGPKLLIQFQNNGVVDDSQLPKDRFSAERLKGVDSTLKIQPAKLEDSAVYLCASSSGAYGYTFGSGTRLTVV.

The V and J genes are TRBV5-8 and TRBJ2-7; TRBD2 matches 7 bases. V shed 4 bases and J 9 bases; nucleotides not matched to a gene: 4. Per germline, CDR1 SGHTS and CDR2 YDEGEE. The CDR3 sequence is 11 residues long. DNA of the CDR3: TGTGCCAGCAGCATAGCGGGTTCGCAGTACTTC. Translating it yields CASSIAGSQYF.

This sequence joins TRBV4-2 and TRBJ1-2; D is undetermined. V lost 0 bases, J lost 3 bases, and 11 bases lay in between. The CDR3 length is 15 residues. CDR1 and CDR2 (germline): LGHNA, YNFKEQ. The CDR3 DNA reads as TGTGCCAGCAGCCAAGAATCCGGGAGCCACTATGGCTACACCTTC. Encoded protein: CASSQESGSHYGYTF.

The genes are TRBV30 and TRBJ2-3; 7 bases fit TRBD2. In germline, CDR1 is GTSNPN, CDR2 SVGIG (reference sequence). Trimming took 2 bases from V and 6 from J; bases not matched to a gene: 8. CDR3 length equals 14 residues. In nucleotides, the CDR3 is TGTGCCTGGAGTTACGGACTAGTCCCCGATACGCAGTATTTT. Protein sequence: CAWSYGLVPDTQYF.

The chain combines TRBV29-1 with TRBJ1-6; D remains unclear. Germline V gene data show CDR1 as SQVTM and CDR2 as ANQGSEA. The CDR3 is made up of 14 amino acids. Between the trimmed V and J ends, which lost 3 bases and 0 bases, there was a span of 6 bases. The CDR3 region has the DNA TGCAGCGTTGAGGCGGACTCCTATAATTCACCCCTCCACTTT. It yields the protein CSVEADSYNSPLHF.

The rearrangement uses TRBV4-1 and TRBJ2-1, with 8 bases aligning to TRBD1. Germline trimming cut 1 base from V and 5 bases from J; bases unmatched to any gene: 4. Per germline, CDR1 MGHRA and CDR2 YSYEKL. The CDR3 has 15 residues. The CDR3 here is CASSQGTGRNNEQFF. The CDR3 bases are TGCGCCAGCAGCCAAGGGACAGGGCGAAACAATGAGCAGTTCTTC.

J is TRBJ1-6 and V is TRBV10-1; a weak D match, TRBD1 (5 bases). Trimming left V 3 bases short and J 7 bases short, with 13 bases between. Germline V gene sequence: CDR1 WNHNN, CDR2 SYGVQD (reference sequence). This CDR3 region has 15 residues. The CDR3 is CASSDGPGMNSPLHF. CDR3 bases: TGCGCCAGCAGTGACGGCCCAGGGATGAATTCACCCCTCCACTTT.

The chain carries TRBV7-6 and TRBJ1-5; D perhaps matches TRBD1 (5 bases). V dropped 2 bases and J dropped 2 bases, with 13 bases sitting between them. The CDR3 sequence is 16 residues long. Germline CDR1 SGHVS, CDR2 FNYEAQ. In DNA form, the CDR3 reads TGTGCCAGCAGCTTAAATCAGGGCCAGGGCAATCAGCCCCAGCATTTT. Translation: CASSLNQGQGNQPQHF.

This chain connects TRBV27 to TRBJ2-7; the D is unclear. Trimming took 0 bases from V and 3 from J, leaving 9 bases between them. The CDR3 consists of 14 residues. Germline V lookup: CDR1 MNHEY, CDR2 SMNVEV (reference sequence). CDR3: CASSLSVESYEQYF. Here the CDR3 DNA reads TGTGCCAGCAGTTTATCGGTAGAGAGCTACGAGCAGTACTTC.

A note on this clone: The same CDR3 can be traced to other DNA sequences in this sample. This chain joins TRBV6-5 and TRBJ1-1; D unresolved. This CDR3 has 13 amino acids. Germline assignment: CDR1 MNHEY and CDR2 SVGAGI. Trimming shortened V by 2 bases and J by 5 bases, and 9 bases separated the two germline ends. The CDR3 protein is CASSYVGGTEAFF. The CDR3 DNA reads TGTGCCAGCAGTTACGTGGGAGGGACTGAAGCTTTCTTT.

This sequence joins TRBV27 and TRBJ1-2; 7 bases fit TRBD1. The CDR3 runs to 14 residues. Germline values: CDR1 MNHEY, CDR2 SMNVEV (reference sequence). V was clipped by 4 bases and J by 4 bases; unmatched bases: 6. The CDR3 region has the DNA TGTGCCAGCAGTTACCACAGGGGTCTCTATGGCTACACCTTC. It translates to CASSYHRGLYGYTF.

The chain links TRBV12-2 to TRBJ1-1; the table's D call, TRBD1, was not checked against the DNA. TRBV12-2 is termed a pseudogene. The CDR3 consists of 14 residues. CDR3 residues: CASRLGTVNTEAFF. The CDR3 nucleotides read TGTGCAAGTCGCTTAGGGACAGTGAACACTGAAGCTTTCTTT.

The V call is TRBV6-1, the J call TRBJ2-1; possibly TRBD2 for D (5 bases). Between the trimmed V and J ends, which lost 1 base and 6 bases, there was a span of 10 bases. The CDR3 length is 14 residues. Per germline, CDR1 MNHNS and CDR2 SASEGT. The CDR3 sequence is CASSEGFEGNEQFF. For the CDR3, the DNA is TGTGCCAGCAGTGAAGGGTTCGAGGGCAATGAGCAGTTCTTC.

This CDR3 reads CASSWRGGRDTQYF. As DNA, the CDR3 is TGTGCCAGCAGTTGGCGGGGGGGCCGGGATACGCAGTATTTT. The chain links TRBV6-5 to TRBJ2-3; 9 nucleotides align to TRBD2. This CDR3 is built from 14 residues. Germline V gene data show CDR1 as MNHEY and CDR2 as SVGAGI. The J segment lost 6 bases and the V segment lost 4 bases, leaving 5 bases of the junction unmatched.